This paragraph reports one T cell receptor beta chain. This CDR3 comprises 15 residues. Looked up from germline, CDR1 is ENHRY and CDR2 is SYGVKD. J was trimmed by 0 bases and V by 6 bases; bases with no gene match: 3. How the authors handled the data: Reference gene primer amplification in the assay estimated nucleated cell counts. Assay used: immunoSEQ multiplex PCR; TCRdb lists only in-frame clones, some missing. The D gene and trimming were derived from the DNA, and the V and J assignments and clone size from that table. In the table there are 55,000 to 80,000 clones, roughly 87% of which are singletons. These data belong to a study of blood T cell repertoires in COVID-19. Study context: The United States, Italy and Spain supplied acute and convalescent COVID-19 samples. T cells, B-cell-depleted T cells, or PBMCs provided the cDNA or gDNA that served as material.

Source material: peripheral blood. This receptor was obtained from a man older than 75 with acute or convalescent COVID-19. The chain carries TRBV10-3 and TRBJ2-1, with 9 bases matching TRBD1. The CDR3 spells CAIRQGAGSYNEQFF. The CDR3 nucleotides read TGTGCCATCAGACAGGGGGCCGGCTCCTACAATGAGCAGTTCTTC.